This T cell receptor (beta chain) emerged from a study of blood T cell repertoires in COVID-19. The CDR3 has 15 residues. The trim removed 6 bases at V and 8 bases at J, leaving 9 bases unmatched. Germline V gene data show CDR1 as MNHEY and CDR2 as SVGAGI. The assay was immunoSEQ multiplex PCR, and TCRdb's table has in-frame clones only and misses some. The sample lists roughly 160,000 clones, 82% occurring once. This sequence was found in a man aged 55-75 years who had recovered from COVID-19. Sequenced sample: PBMCs or T cells enriched from blood (not recorded which). V gene TRBV6-5 combines with J gene TRBJ1-4, with 10 bases fitting TRBD1. Here the CDR3 reads CASRFSGTGEEKLFF. CDR3 sequence (DNA): TGTGCCAGCAGATTCTCCGGGACAGGGGAGGAAAAACTGTTTTTT.